What follows are 2 T cell receptor beta chains derived from one specimen sequenced in a study of tumor-infiltrating lymphocytes in localized non-small cell lung cancer. TCRdb's copy holds only in-frame clones and misses some; the assay was immunoSEQ multiplex PCR. Here the sample spans around 17,000 clones, more than 75% being singletons. Specimen: uninvolved lung tissue not adjacent to the tumor. Source of these receptors: a human donor with non-small cell lung cancer.

This chain uses TRBV19 with TRBJ2-5; no definite D call. Trimming took 3 bases from V and 1 from J, leaving 12 bases between them. Germline loops: CDR1 LNHDA, CDR2 SQIVND (reference sequence). The CDR3 totals 15 residues. CDR3 sequence (DNA): TGTGCCAGTAGTATGCGGTCTGCTAGCCAAGAGACCCAGTACTTC. Translation gives CASSMRSASQETQYF.

This clone was recorded a few times. The chain links TRBV19 to TRBJ1-1, with D perhaps matching TRBD1 (5 bases). V dropped 0 bases and J dropped 6 bases, with 11 bases sitting between them. Germline assignment: CDR1 LNHDA and CDR2 SQIVND (reference sequence). This CDR3 contains 14 residues. The DNA of the CDR3 is TGTGCCAGTAGTATAGACGGCAGGGATTCTGAAGCTTTCTTT. It is translated as CASSIDGRDSEAFF.